Listed here are 24 T cell receptor beta chains from one sample, sequenced in a study of lymphopenia after photon versus proton radiotherapy. Sequencing was performed with immunoSEQ multiplex PCR; in TCRdb, only in-frame clones are kept and a portion is missing. The table includes around 18,000 clones, about 79% detected once. Source: peripheral blood, taken from a patient treated with proton-based radiotherapy. Source of these receptors: a man aged 65 to 85 with pancreatic cancer.

The CDR3 nucleotides are TGCAGTGCTAGAGGGCCGGGAACCCAGTACTTC. It encodes CSARGPGTQYF. The V gene is TRBV20-1, the J gene TRBJ2-5; a possible D gene is TRBD2 (5 bases). The CDR3 has 11 residues. Germline-derived CDR1 and CDR2 are DFQATT and SNEGSKA (reference sequence). Trimming shortened V by 1 base and J by 8 bases, and 8 bases separated the two germline ends.

The V gene is TRBV30, the J gene TRBJ2-3; 9 positions agree with TRBD1. The J segment lost 4 bases and the V segment lost 0 bases, leaving 5 bases of the junction unmatched. CDR1 GTSNPN and CDR2 SVGIG come from the germline V gene (reference sequence). This CDR3 has 15 residues. CDR3 in amino acids: CAWSVLGQGSDTQYF. The CDR3 DNA follows: TGTGCCTGGAGTGTACTGGGACAGGGCTCAGATACGCAGTATTTT.

The V and J genes are TRBV19 and TRBJ2-1; TRBD2 aligns across 10 bases. CDR3 length: 16 residues. J was trimmed by 0 bases and V by 5 bases; bases with no gene match: 4. CDR1 is LNHDA and CDR2 is SQIVND in the germline V gene (reference sequence). For the CDR3, the DNA is TGTGCCAGTAGTTCGGGACTAGCGAGCTCCTACAATGAGCAGTTCTTC. It translates to CASSSGLASSYNEQFF.

This clone was seen only once. This chain links TRBV27 with TRBJ2-1; 11 bases align to TRBD2. J gave up 0 bases and V 4 bases, and 11 bases lay outside the gene matches. Germline CDR1 MNHEY, CDR2 SMNVEV (reference sequence). There are 19 residues in the CDR3. The DNA for the CDR3 is TGTGCCAGCAGTTCAGCGGGACTAGCGGTCCGCCTCTCCTACAATGAGCAGTTCTTC. Amino acids: CASSSAGLAVRLSYNEQFF.

The chain combines TRBV19 with TRBJ2-3; 9 bases map to TRBD2. Germline values: CDR1 LNHDA, CDR2 SQIVND (reference sequence). The CDR3 length is 16 residues. With 6 bases clipped from V and 1 base from J, the junction kept 8 bases outside the gene matches. In DNA form, the CDR3 reads TGTGCCAGTAGCCCCTTGATAGCGGGGGGCACAGATACGCAGTATTTT. Translated, it gives CASSPLIAGGTDTQYF.

The chain joins TRBV11-2 to TRBJ2-7; D possibly matches TRBD1 or TRBD2 (5 bases each). Looked up from germline, CDR1 is SGHAT and CDR2 is FQNNGV. Deletions cut 0 bases from V and 5 bases from J, with 23 bases between. The CDR3 spans 18 residues. The CDR3 loop reads CASSLEKGTRPLRNEQYF. The CDR3 DNA reads TGTGCCAGCAGCTTAGAAAAGGGGACCAGGCCTTTACGGAACGAGCAGTACTTC. Based on the CDR3 plus reference TRBV11-2 and TRBJ2-7, the full variable domain is EAGVAQSPRYKIIEKRQSVAFWCNPISGHATLYWYQQILGQGPKLLIQFQNNGVVDDSQLPKDRFSAERLKGVDSTLKIQPAKLEDSAVYLCASSLEKGTRPLRNEQYFGPGTRLTVT.

The chain employs TRBV14 and TRBJ1-4; D is unclear. This CDR3 region has 15 residues. The V gene's germline CDR1 is SGHDN and CDR2 FVKESK. Trimming removed 0 bases from V and 1 base from J, with 6 bases in between. CDR3 region: CASSQDWETNEKLFF. Written as DNA, the CDR3 is TGTGCCAGCAGCCAAGATTGGGAAACTAATGAAAAACTGTTTTTT.

The CDR3 DNA sequence: TGTGCCAGCAGCCTTACAATACAGGGGGCGTACACCGGGGAGCTGTTTTTT. Protein: CASSLTIQGAYTGELFF. The chain recombines TRBV5-5 with TRBJ2-2; 9 bases map to TRBD1. The CDR3 has 17 residues. CDR1 is SGHKS and CDR2 is YYEKEE in the germline V gene (reference sequence). V lost 4 bases and J lost 3; bases outside the gene matches: 10.

The chain links TRBV6-6 to TRBJ2-7, with D possibly being TRBD1 (5 bases). Trimming left V 4 bases short and J 2 bases short, with 12 bases between. Germline loops: CDR1 MNHNY, CDR2 SVGAGI (reference sequence). The CDR3 consists of 14 residues. CDR3 loop: CASSFSDKPYEQYF. In DNA form, the CDR3 reads TGTGCCAGCAGTTTTTCGGACAAGCCCTACGAGCAGTACTTC.

The chain has TRBV6-5 and TRBJ2-7; 8 bases are shared with TRBD1. CDR3 size: 15 residues. Per the germline V gene, CDR1 is MNHEY and CDR2 is SVGAGI. Unmatched junction bases numbered 4, after V lost 0 bases and J lost 3 bases. The CDR3 reads CASSYSGTGFYEQYF. As DNA, the CDR3 is TGTGCCAGCAGTTACTCTGGGACAGGTTTCTACGAGCAGTACTTC.

This sequence joins TRBV5-1 and TRBJ2-2; 11 bases line up with TRBD1. The CDR3 extends over 16 amino acids. With 4 bases clipped from V and 6 bases from J, the junction kept 8 bases outside the gene matches. Germline lookup yields CDR1 SGHRS and CDR2 YFSETQ. CDR3 sequence: CASSPRRGQGAGELFF. Here the CDR3 DNA reads TGCGCCAGCAGCCCGAGGAGGGGACAGGGGGCCGGGGAGCTGTTTTTT.

The chain uses TRBV29-1 and TRBJ1-3; a possible D gene is TRBD1 (6 bases). CDR3 length: 14 amino acids. Between the trimmed V and J ends, which lost 7 bases and 0 bases, there was a span of 13 bases. CDR1 is SQVTM, CDR2 ANQGSEA, per germline. CDR3 bases: TGCAGCGCGCGACAGGACAGCTCTGGAAACACCATATATTTT. It codes for CSARQDSSGNTIYF.

The V gene is TRBV7-2, the J gene TRBJ2-1; TRBD1 matches 9 bases. The CDR3 has 13 residues. The germline CDR1 and CDR2 sequences are SGHTA and FQGNSA. J gave up 7 bases and V 6 bases, and 4 bases lay outside the gene matches. The CDR3 spells CASSWDRANEQFF. The CDR3 bases are TGTGCCAGCAGTTGGGACAGGGCGAATGAGCAGTTCTTC.

The chain has TRBV7-3 and TRBJ1-1; 7 bases map to TRBD1. CDR3 length: 13 amino acids. Trimming at V came to 5 bases and at J to 11 bases, leaving 11 bases not matched to a gene. Per germline, CDR1 SGHTA and CDR2 FQGTGA. CDR3 in DNA: TGTGCCAGCAGCCCTCAGGGGGTCGGTGAGGCTTTCTTT. It specifies CASSPQGVGEAFF.

V gene TRBV7-6 combines with J gene TRBJ1-3; D is unresolved. The CDR3 length is 14 residues. V lost 0 bases to trimming and J lost 1 base, with 4 bases between them. Germline loops: CDR1 SGHVS, CDR2 FNYEAQ. The CDR3 DNA is TGTGCCAGCAGCTTAGCAACGTCTGGAAACACCATATATTTT. It specifies CASSLATSGNTIYF.

The chain recombines TRBV4-1 with TRBJ1-2; TRBD1 might be the D (5 bases). Per the germline V gene, CDR1 is MGHRA and CDR2 is YSYEKL. The CDR3 runs to 16 residues. Trimming removed 0 bases at V and 4 bases at J, with 15 bases between. This CDR3 reads CASSQEFRQGGYGYTF. The CDR3 DNA follows: TGCGCCAGCAGCCAAGAATTTCGGCAGGGAGGCTATGGCTACACCTTC.

The rearrangement links TRBV2 to TRBJ2-5; D is ambiguous. Near its end, the DNA agrees better with TRBJ2-7, so the J call may be wrong. The CDR3 runs 15 residues. CDR1 and CDR2 (germline): SNHLY, FYNNEI. The CDR3 DNA follows: TGTGCCAGCAGTGAAGCGCTAGGGCTAGTGAACGAGCAGTACTTC. It codes for CASSEALGLVNEQYF.

J is TRBJ2-3 and V is TRBV10-3, with 12 bases that match TRBD2. The length of the CDR3 is 14 residues. CDR1 ENHRY and CDR2 SYGVKD come from the germline V gene. Losses at the gene ends were 6 bases for V and 6 bases for J; bases not matched to a gene: 4. The CDR3 spells CAIRSGTSGDTQYF. CDR3 in DNA: TGTGCCATCAGATCTGGGACTAGCGGGGATACGCAGTATTTT.

This chain uses TRBV18 with TRBJ1-6; D gene ambiguous. CDR3 length: 13 residues. The germline CDR1 and CDR2 sequences are KGHSH and LQKENI. V lost 2 bases and J lost 6, with 5 bases in between. CDR3 nucleotides: TGTGCCAGCTCACCAGCACGTAATTCACCCCTCCACTTT. It encodes CASSPARNSPLHF.

This clone was counted a single time. The rearrangement uses TRBV19 and TRBJ2-7; TRBD1 or TRBD2 may be the D gene (5 bases each). CDR1 and CDR2 (germline): LNHDA, SQIVND (reference sequence). With 3 bases removed from V and 5 bases from J, the gap between germline ends came to 14 bases. This CDR3 region has 14 residues. The CDR3 protein is CASSIIARDHEQYF. The CDR3 region has the DNA TGTGCCAGTAGTATTATCGCCAGGGACCACGAGCAGTACTTC.

The chain carries TRBV4-1 and TRBJ2-7, with D possibly TRBD1 on 6 matching bases. The CDR3 is 16 amino acids. CDR1 and CDR2 (germline): MGHRA, YSYEKL. Trimming left V 2 bases short and J 0 bases short, with 14 bases between. The CDR3: CASSQKLTGSSYEQYF. The CDR3 coding sequence is TGCGCCAGCAGCCAAAAACTGACAGGTAGCTCCTACGAGCAGTACTTC.

The J gene is TRBJ2-1, the V gene TRBV11-1; perhaps TRBD2 as D (6 bases). Germline assignment: CDR1 SGHAT and CDR2 FQDESV (reference sequence). The CDR3 spans 15 residues. The ends were cut back, 8 bases at V and 0 bases at J, with 14 bases in the middle. The DNA for the CDR3 is TGTGCCAGCCGCTACCGGGGGAGCTCCTACAATGAGCAGTTCTTC. This gives the protein CASRYRGSSYNEQFF.

This clone was found once. The chain carries TRBV4-2 and TRBJ1-1; 8 bases line up with TRBD1. Per germline, CDR1 LGHNA and CDR2 YNFKEQ. The length of the CDR3 is 16 residues. Unmatched junction bases numbered 9, after V lost 1 base and J lost 5 bases. CDR3 sequence reads: CASSQAGGPANTEAFF. The DNA of the CDR3 is TGTGCCAGCAGCCAAGCAGGGGGCCCGGCAAATACTGAAGCTTTCTTT.

The rearrangement links TRBV5-4 to TRBJ1-3; 8 bases are shared with TRBD1. The junction had 14 bases not matched to a gene; V was cut back by 10 bases and J by 2 bases. Germline CDR1 and CDR2: SGHNT and YYREEE (reference sequence). This CDR3 contains 16 residues. The CDR3 sequence is CAVRSGGQGPGNTIYF. Written as DNA, the CDR3 is TGTGCCGTACGTTCCGGTGGACAGGGTCCTGGAAACACCATATATTTT. The entire variable domain, with the rest obtained from reference TRBV5-4 and TRBJ1-3, is as follows: ETGVTQSPTHLIKTRGQQVTLRCSSQSGHNTVSWYQQALGQGPQFIFQYYREEENGRGNFPPRFSGLQFPNYSSELNVNALELDDSALYLCAVRSGGQGPGNTIYFGEGSWLTVV.